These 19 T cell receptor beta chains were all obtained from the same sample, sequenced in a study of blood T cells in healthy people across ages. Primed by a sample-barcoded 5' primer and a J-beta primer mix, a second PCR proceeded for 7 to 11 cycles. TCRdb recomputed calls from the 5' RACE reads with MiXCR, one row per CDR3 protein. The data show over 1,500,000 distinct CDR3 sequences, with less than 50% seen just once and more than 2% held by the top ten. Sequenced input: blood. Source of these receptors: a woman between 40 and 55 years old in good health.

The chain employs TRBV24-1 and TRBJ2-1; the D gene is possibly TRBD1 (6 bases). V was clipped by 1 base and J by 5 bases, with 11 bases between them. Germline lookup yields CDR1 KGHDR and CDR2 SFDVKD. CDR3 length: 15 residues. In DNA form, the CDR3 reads TGTGCCACCAGTGATTTCCTGGACAGCCACAATGAGCAGTTCTTC. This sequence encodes CATSDFLDSHNEQFF.

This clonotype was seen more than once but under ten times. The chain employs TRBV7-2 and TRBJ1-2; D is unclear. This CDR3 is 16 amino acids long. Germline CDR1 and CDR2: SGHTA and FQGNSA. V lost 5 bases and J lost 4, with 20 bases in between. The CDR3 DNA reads TGTGCCAGCAGCCTCTTCCAGGAGGGTCCCTTCTATGGCTACACCTTC. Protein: CASSLFQEGPFYGYTF.

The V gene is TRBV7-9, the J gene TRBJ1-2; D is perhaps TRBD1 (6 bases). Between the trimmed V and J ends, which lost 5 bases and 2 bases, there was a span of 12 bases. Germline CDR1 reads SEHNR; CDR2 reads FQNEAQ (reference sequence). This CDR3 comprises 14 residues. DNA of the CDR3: TGTGCCAGCAGCGAAGAACAGGGCAACTATGGCTACACCTTC. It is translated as CASSEEQGNYGYTF.

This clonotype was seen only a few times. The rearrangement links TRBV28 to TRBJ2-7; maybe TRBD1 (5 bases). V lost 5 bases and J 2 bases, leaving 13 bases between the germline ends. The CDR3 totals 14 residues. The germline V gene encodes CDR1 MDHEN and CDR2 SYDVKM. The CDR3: CASSAETATYEQYF. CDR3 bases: TGTGCCAGCAGTGCCGAGACAGCGACCTACGAGCAGTACTTC.

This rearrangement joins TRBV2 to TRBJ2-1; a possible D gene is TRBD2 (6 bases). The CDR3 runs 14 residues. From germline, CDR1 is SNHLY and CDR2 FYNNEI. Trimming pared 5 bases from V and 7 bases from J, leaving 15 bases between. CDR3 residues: CASSPGTSHNEQFF. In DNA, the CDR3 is TGTGCCAGCAGTCCCGGAACTAGCCATAATGAGCAGTTCTTC.

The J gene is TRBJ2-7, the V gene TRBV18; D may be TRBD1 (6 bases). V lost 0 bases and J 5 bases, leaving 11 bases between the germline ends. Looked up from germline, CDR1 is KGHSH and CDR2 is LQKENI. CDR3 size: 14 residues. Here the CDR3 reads CASSPPGQRHEQYF. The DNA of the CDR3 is TGTGCCAGCTCACCACCTGGACAGCGGCACGAGCAGTACTTC. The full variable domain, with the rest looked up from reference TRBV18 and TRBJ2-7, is NAGVMQNPRHLVRRRGQEARLRCSPMKGHSHVYWYRQLPEEGLKFMVYLQKENIIDESGMPKERFSAEFPKEGPSILRIQQVVRGDSAAYFCASSPPGQRHEQYFGPGTRLTVT.

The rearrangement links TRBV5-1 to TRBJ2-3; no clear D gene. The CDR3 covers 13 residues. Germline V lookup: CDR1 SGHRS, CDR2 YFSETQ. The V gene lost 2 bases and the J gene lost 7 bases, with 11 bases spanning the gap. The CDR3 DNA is TGCGCCAGCAGCTTTGATGCCCGTTATACGCAGTATTTT. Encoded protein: CASSFDARYTQYF.

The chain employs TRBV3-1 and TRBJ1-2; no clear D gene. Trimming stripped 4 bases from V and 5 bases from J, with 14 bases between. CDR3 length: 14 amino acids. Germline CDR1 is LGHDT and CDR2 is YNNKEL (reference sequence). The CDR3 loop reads CASSPGMAAYGYTF. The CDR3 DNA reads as TGTGCCAGCAGCCCCGGCATGGCGGCTTATGGCTACACCTTC. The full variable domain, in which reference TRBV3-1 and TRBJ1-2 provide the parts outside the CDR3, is DTAVSQTPKYLVTQMGNDKSIKCEQNLGHDTMYWYKQDSKKFLKIMFSYNNKELIINETVPNRFSPKSPDKAHLNLHINSLELGDSAVYFCASSPGMAAYGYTFGSGTRLTVV.

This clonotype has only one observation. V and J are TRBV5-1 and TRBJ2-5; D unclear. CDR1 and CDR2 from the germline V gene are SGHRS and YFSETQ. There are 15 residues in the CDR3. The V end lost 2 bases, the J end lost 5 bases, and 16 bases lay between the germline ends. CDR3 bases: TGCGCCAGCAGCTTTGGGCCAGAGAAAAGGGAGACCCAGTACTTC. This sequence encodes CASSFGPEKRETQYF.

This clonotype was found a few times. The CDR3 here is CSVEGERGSSYNEQFF. The CDR3 nucleotides are TGCAGCGTTGAAGGTGAGCGGGGGAGCTCCTACAATGAGCAGTTCTTC. The chain carries TRBV29-1 and TRBJ2-1; the match to TRBD2 covers 8 bases. Germline values: CDR1 SQVTM, CDR2 ANQGSEA. The CDR3 contains 16 residues. V was pared by 1 base and J by 0 bases, with 5 bases of the junction left unmatched.

This CDR3 reads CASSSSQGPLHF. As DNA, the CDR3 is TGTGCCAGCAGCAGTAGTCAGGGTCCCCTCCACTTT. This sequence joins TRBV9 and TRBJ1-6; D might be TRBD1 (5 bases). The germline gives CDR1 SGDLS, CDR2 YYNGEE. The V end was cut by 4 bases, the J end by 13 bases, with 12 bases between. This CDR3 region has 12 residues.

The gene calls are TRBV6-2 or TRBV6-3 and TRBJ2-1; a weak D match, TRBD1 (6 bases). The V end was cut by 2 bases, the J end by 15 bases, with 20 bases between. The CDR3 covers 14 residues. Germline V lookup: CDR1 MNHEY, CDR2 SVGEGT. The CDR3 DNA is TGTGCCAGCAGTTACCCGGACAGAATTGTAGGGCGGTTCTTC. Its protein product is CASSYPDRIVGRFF.

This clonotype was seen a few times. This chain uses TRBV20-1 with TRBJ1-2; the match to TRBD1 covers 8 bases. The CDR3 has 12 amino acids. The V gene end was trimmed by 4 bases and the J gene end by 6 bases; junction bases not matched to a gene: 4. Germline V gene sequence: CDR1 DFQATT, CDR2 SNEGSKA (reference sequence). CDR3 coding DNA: TGCAGTGCTACCGGGACAGGTCATGGCTACACCTTC. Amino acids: CSATGTGHGYTF.

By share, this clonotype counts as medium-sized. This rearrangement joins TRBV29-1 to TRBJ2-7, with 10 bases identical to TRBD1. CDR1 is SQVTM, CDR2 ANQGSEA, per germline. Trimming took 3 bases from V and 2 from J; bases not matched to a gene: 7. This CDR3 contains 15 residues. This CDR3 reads CSVDSPGTGAYEQYF. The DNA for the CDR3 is TGCAGCGTTGATAGCCCCGGGACAGGGGCCTACGAGCAGTACTTC.

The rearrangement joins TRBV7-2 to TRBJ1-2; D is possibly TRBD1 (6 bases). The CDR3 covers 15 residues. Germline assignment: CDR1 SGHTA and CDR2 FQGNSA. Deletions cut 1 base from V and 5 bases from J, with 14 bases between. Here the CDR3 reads CASSLETGTHYGYTF. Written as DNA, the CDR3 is TGTGCCAGCAGCTTAGAGACCGGGACACATTATGGCTACACCTTC.

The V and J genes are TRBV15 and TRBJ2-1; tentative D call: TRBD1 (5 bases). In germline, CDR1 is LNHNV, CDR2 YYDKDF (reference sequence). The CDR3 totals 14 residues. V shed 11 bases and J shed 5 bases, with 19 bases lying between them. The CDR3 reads CASKTEAHNNEQFF. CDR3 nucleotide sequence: TGTGCCTCCAAGACAGAAGCGCATAACAATGAGCAGTTCTTC.

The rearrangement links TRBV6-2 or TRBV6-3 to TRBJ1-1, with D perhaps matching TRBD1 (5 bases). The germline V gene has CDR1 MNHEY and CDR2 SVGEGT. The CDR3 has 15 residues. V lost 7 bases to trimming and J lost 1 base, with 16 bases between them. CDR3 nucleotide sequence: TGTGCCAGCAATACGCAGCAGGGCCGGAACACTGAAGCTTTCTTT. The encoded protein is CASNTQQGRNTEAFF.

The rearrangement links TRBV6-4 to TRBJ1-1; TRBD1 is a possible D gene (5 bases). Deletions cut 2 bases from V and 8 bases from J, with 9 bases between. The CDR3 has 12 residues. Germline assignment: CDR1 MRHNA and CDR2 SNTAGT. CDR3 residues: CASSDLGGEAFF. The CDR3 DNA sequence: TGTGCCAGCAGTGACCTGGGGGGAGAAGCTTTCTTT.

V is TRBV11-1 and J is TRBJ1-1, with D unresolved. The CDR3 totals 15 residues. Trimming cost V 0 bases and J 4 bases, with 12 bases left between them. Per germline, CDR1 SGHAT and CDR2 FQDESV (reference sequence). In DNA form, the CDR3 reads TGTGCCAGCAGCTTAGCGAGGCCCCGGGGCACTGAAGCTTTCTTT. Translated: CASSLARPRGTEAFF.